This T cell receptor beta chain was documented in a study of identical twins. Findings and limits, study-wide: The study reached conclusions through statistical analysis that was cross-sectional, not following the same donors.

This clonotype was counted between two and nine times. Its antigen is not known. TCRdb redid the calling of the 5' RACE reads with MiXCR, one entry per CDR3 protein. The sample lists over 200,000 distinct CDR3 sequences, approximately 10% occurring once. CDR3 length: 13 residues. Germline V CDR1 and CDR2: GTSNPN, SVGIG (reference sequence). The ends were cut back, 2 bases at V and 6 bases at J, with 11 bases in the middle. The specimen sequenced was memory T cells sorted from blood. V is TRBV30 and J is TRBJ2-1, with D unclear. The sequence was collected from a man in his fifties or sixties in good health. CDR3 protein: CAWSKTLRNEQFF. CDR3 nucleotide sequence: TGTGCCTGGAGTAAGACGTTACGCAATGAGCAGTTCTTC.